This T cell receptor (beta chain) originates from a study of blood T cell repertoires in COVID-19. Overall study: T cells, B-cell-depleted T cells, or PBMCs provided the cDNA or gDNA that served as material.

During active infection, Seattle patients enrolled and were then monitored through disease. In the study's own analysis: Estimation of nucleated cell counts was performed using reference gene primer amplification. Profiled with immunoSEQ multiplex PCR; TCRdb holds only in-frame clones, not every one. Clone size and V and J calls were adopted from that table, with D and trimming inferred from the DNA. The table shows around 300,000 clones, with roughly 90% occurring only once. The clonotype was recovered from a woman in her thirties with COVID-19, enrolled during active disease. The specimen was peripheral blood.

This CDR3 reads CASSPQVNTGELFF. CDR3 DNA sequence: TGTGCCAGCAGTCCTCAGGTTAACACCGGGGAGCTGTTTTTT. The chain recombines TRBV28 with TRBJ2-2; D is uncertain. The CDR3 runs to 14 residues. Germline V CDR1 and CDR2: MDHEN, SYDVKM. The germline V and J ends were trimmed by 5 bases and 2 bases, with 9 bases remaining between them.